The 2 T cell receptor beta chains below come from one sample, sequenced in a study of OX40 agonist ivuxolimab in advanced cancers. The library was obtained by the immunoSEQ multiplex PCR assay. In its TCRdb copy, this immuneACCESS table keeps in-frame sequences only and misses some clones. Where compared with another copy, unresolved V genes explain less than half of these, and the others have no known cause. The table for this sample lists around 30,000 clones; roughly nine tenths of them were counted only once. The top ten clones comprise approximately 26% of the sample. Sequences were derived from CD4+ or CD8+ T cells sorted from blood, sampled in a trial of the OX40 agonist ivuxolimab. The source of these receptors is an adult with an advanced solid tumor such as melanoma, head and neck, liver or kidney cancer.

The genes are TRBV2 and TRBJ1-5; D gene ambiguous. The CDR3 runs to 12 residues. CDR1 is SNHLY, CDR2 FYNNEI, per germline. V lost 7 bases and J lost 10, with 14 bases in between. The DNA of the CDR3 is TGTGCCAGCAAGGTGTGGGGTAGCCCCCAGCATTTT. It translates to CASKVWGSPQHF.

Concerning this clone: Other DNA sequences in the sample encode the same CDR3. This sequence joins TRBV5-5 and TRBJ2-7; D may be TRBD1 (5 bases). Germline values: CDR1 SGHKS, CDR2 YYEKEE (reference sequence). The length of the CDR3 is 15 residues. The V end lost 4 bases, the J end lost 3 bases, and 17 bases lay between the germline ends. The CDR3 is CASSLGRQRNYEQYF. CDR3 DNA: TGTGCCAGCAGCCTCGGACGACAGCGTAACTACGAGCAGTACTTC.